What follows are 23 T cell receptor beta chains derived from one specimen sequenced in a study of shared clonotypes between healthy human individuals. Terminally differentiated effector memory CD45RA+ cells were excluded by CCR7 positive selection of CD45RO-negative cells. Data came from immunoSEQ multiplex PCR; TCRdb stores just in-frame clones and leaves some out. The repertoire holds around 550,000 clones, with roughly 96% as singletons. Material: naive CD8+ T cells sorted from blood. The receptors stem from a woman in her 30s in good health.

The chain employs TRBV5-6 and TRBJ2-7, with 13 nucleotides matching TRBD2. The ends lost 6 bases at V and 0 bases at J; junction bases unmatched: 6. Per the germline V gene, CDR1 is SGHDT and CDR2 is YYEEEE. CDR3 size: 16 residues. The CDR3 here is CASKAGLAGFSYEQYF. CDR3 DNA sequence: TGTGCCAGCAAGGCGGGACTAGCGGGATTCTCCTACGAGCAGTACTTC.

The J gene is TRBJ2-5, the V gene TRBV2; 12 bases map to TRBD2. V lost 8 bases to trimming and J lost 0 bases; unmatched junction nucleotides: 7. Germline CDR1 and CDR2: SNHLY and FYNNEI. The CDR3 is 16 residues long. CDR3 nucleotide sequence: TGTGCCAGCTGCTGGACTAGCGGGACGAACCAAGAGACCCAGTACTTC. Its translation is CASCWTSGTNQETQYF.

This clone was detected once. V and J are TRBV18 and TRBJ2-7, with D unresolved. Trimming removed 3 bases at V and 2 bases at J, with 8 bases between. This CDR3 spans 13 amino acids. The germline gives CDR1 KGHSH, CDR2 LQKENI. The CDR3 DNA follows: TGTGCCAGCTCACCCGACACTACCTACGAGCAGTACTTC. Residues: CASSPDTTYEQYF.

The V call is TRBV11-2, the J call TRBJ1-4; D is unresolved. There are 14 residues in the CDR3. The germline V and J ends were trimmed by 4 bases and 4 bases, with 10 bases remaining between them. Per the germline V gene, CDR1 is SGHAT and CDR2 is FQNNGV. In DNA, the CDR3 is TGTGCCAGCAGCTCGGTATTGGATAATGAAAAACTGTTTTTT. Protein: CASSSVLDNEKLFF.

On this clone: Other nucleotide sequences from this sample produce the same CDR3. This sequence joins TRBV27 and TRBJ2-7; TRBD1 matches 9 bases. The junction had 7 bases not matched to a gene; V was cut back by 3 bases and J by 4 bases. The germline V gene encodes CDR1 MNHEY and CDR2 SMNVEV (reference sequence). The CDR3 sequence is 15 residues long. CDR3: CASSFLGQGIYEQYF. The CDR3 DNA reads TGTGCCAGCAGTTTTCTCGGACAGGGGATTTACGAGCAGTACTTC.

This chain joins TRBV5-1 and TRBJ2-7, with 7 bases identical to TRBD2. Trimming at V came to 4 bases and at J to 4 bases, leaving 17 bases not matched to a gene. Per germline, CDR1 SGHRS and CDR2 YFSETQ. The CDR3 runs to 17 residues. The CDR3 reads CASSPASSGTGPYEQYF. The CDR3, as DNA: TGCGCCAGCAGCCCCGCATCAAGCGGGACTGGCCCTTACGAGCAGTACTTC. Filled out from reference TRBV5-1 and TRBJ2-7, the complete variable domain reads KAGVTQTPRYLIKTRGQQVTLSCSPISGHRSVSWYQQTPGQGLQFLFEYFSETQRNKGNFPGRFSGRQFSNSRSEMNVSTLELGDSALYLCASSPASSGTGPYEQYFGPGTRLTVT.

The chain links TRBV30 to TRBJ2-7, with 8 positions matching TRBD2. Germline V gene data show CDR1 as GTSNPN and CDR2 as SVGIG (reference sequence). Trimming removed 1 base from V and 5 bases from J; junction bases left unmatched: 4. This CDR3 spans 13 amino acids. Here the CDR3 reads CAWSAPGGNEQYF. The CDR3 DNA reads as TGTGCCTGGAGTGCCCCGGGAGGGAACGAGCAGTACTTC. Based on the CDR3 plus reference TRBV30 and TRBJ2-7, the full variable domain is SQTIHQWPATLVQPVGSPLSLECTVEGTSNPNLYWYRQAAGRGLQLLFYSVGIGQISSEVPQNLSASRPQDRQFILSSKKLLLSDSGFYLCAWSAPGGNEQYFGPGTRLTVT.

The chain carries TRBV27 and TRBJ2-7; D tentatively reads TRBD1 or TRBD2 (5 bases each). The CDR3 extends over 16 amino acids. CDR1 and CDR2 (germline): MNHEY, SMNVEV (reference sequence). V lost 5 bases and J 0 bases, leaving 17 bases between the germline ends. The DNA of the CDR3 is TGTGCCAGCAGTCCATCATCCGGGACGGTCTCCTACGAGCAGTACTTC. As protein: CASSPSSGTVSYEQYF.

The chain links TRBV19 to TRBJ2-3, with D maybe TRBD2 (6 bases). V was pared by 6 bases and J by 2 bases, with 12 bases between. The CDR3 runs to 14 residues. Per the germline V gene, CDR1 is LNHDA and CDR2 is SQIVND (reference sequence). The CDR3 reads CASSGGVLTDTQYF. The CDR3 bases are TGTGCCAGTAGCGGAGGGGTCCTCACAGATACGCAGTATTTT.

The V and J genes are TRBV7-3 and TRBJ1-2, with 7 bases that match TRBD1. The germline CDR1 and CDR2 sequences are SGHTA and FQGTGA. V lost 5 bases, J lost 5 bases, and 8 bases stayed unmatched. The CDR3 is 14 amino acids. In nucleotides, the CDR3 is TGTGCCAGCAGCGCAGCCGGGACAGATTATGGCTACACCTTC. Its translation is CASSAAGTDYGYTF.

V is TRBV7-2 and J is TRBJ2-7, with D unresolved. The CDR3 runs 12 residues. The V gene lost 5 bases and the J gene lost 1 base, with 6 bases spanning the gap. The germline V gene encodes CDR1 SGHTA and CDR2 FQGNSA. The CDR3 sequence: CASSILSYEQYF. CDR3 DNA: TGTGCCAGCAGCATATTGTCCTACGAGCAGTACTTC.

V gene TRBV7-2 combines with J gene TRBJ2-1; TRBD2 aligns across 16 bases. With 1 base clipped from V and 8 bases from J, the junction kept 5 bases outside the gene matches. Germline V gives CDR1 SGHTA, CDR2 FQGNSA. There are 17 residues in the CDR3. The CDR3 region has the DNA TGTGCCAGCAGCTTAGACTCGGGACTAGCGGGAGGGGATGAGCAGTTCTTC. This translates into CASSLDSGLAGGDEQFF.

This chain links TRBV27 with TRBJ1-3; tentative D call: TRBD1 (6 bases). V was cut by 5 bases and J by 4 bases, with 12 bases left in between. The CDR3 sequence is 14 residues long. From germline, CDR1 is MNHEY and CDR2 SMNVEV (reference sequence). The DNA of the CDR3 is TGTGCCAGCAGTCCCGGGGGGCGCGGAAACACCATATATTTT. Translation gives CASSPGGRGNTIYF.

This clone was counted a few times. The chain carries TRBV13 and TRBJ1-3; unclear D gene. V was trimmed by 1 base and J by 1 base, leaving 2 bases between them. CDR1 and CDR2 (germline): PRHDT, FYEKMQ (reference sequence). The length of the CDR3 is 13 residues. DNA for the CDR3: TGTGCCAGCAGCTTAGAATCTGGAAACACCATATATTTT. It encodes CASSLESGNTIYF.

V usage is TRBV6-1 and J usage is TRBJ1-1; D is perhaps TRBD1 (5 bases). With 4 bases removed from V and 12 bases from J, the gap between germline ends came to 12 bases. Per the germline V gene, CDR1 is MNHNS and CDR2 is SASEGT. The CDR3 runs 11 residues. CDR3 DNA: TGTGCCAGCAGTGCAATGGGACCTCCTTTCTTT. Translation: CASSAMGPPFF.

The V call is TRBV19, the J call TRBJ2-7, with 8 bases matching TRBD2. Trimming at V came to 3 bases and at J to 4 bases, leaving 8 bases not matched to a gene. This CDR3 is 15 amino acids long. The germline V gene has CDR1 LNHDA and CDR2 SQIVND (reference sequence). The CDR3 region has the DNA TGTGCCAGTAGTATTTCGGGAGGGCCACTTTACGAGCAGTACTTC. Translating gives CASSISGGPLYEQYF.

This rearrangement joins TRBV5-6 to TRBJ2-1; maybe TRBD2 (6 bases). The CDR3 is 14 amino acids. Germline V gives CDR1 SGHDT, CDR2 YYEEEE. Trimming took 2 bases from V and 3 from J, leaving 9 bases between them. CDR3 in DNA: TGTGCCAGCAGCTTAGGCGGGGTCTACAATGAGCAGTTCTTC. Translated, it gives CASSLGGVYNEQFF.

The genes are TRBV9 and TRBJ2-1; 11 bases align to TRBD2. Losses at the gene ends were 3 bases for V and 0 bases for J; bases not matched to a gene: 8. Germline CDR1 is SGDLS and CDR2 is YYNGEE. The CDR3 runs 18 residues. CDR3 amino acids: CASSAGTSGRSSYNEQFF. For the CDR3, the DNA is TGTGCCAGCAGCGCCGGGACTAGCGGAAGGAGCTCCTACAATGAGCAGTTCTTC.

This chain uses TRBV14 with TRBJ2-1, with 10 bases matching TRBD1. The CDR3 contains 15 residues. Germline assignment: CDR1 SGHDN and CDR2 FVKESK. V was pared by 3 bases and J by 8 bases, with 7 bases of the junction left unmatched. CDR3 coding DNA: TGTGCCAGCAGCCACGAGGGACAGGGGTGGGATGAGCAGTTCTTC. Residues: CASSHEGQGWDEQFF.

CDR3 protein: CSVESGQGGSYEQYF. The CDR3 nucleotides are TGCAGCGTTGAATCGGGCCAGGGGGGTTCCTACGAGCAGTACTTC. V is TRBV29-1 and J is TRBJ2-5; tentatively, D is TRBD1 (7 bases). The J call may be faulty, since TRBJ2-7 better matches the DNA end. CDR1 SQVTM and CDR2 ANQGSEA come from the germline V gene. The CDR3 has 15 amino acids.

Comments on this clone: In the same sample, other DNA sequences code for this CDR3. The chain uses TRBV2 and TRBJ2-5; D is perhaps TRBD2 (5 bases). Germline CDR1 is SNHLY and CDR2 is FYNNEI. V lost 4 bases and J lost 5, with 11 bases in between. This CDR3 comprises 13 residues. The CDR3 DNA reads TGTGCCAGCAGTGCCGAGGGCTGGGAGACCCAGTACTTC. Protein product: CASSAEGWETQYF.

This chain uses TRBV11-2 with TRBJ2-1; perhaps D is TRBD1 or TRBD2 (6 bases each). The ends were cut back, 1 base at V and 7 bases at J, with 11 bases in the middle. CDR1 and CDR2 from the germline V gene are SGHAT and FQNNGV. The CDR3 contains 14 residues. CDR3 amino acids: CASSLAGAWNEQFF. The CDR3 region has the DNA TGTGCCAGCAGCTTAGCGGGGGCATGGAATGAGCAGTTCTTC.

The rearrangement joins TRBV27 to TRBJ2-7, with TRBD1 matching over 8 bases. In germline, CDR1 is MNHEY, CDR2 SMNVEV (reference sequence). After removal of 3 bases from V and 3 bases from J, the junction contained 10 bases not matched to a gene. The CDR3 runs to 16 residues. The CDR3 region is CASSFYRGTGHYEQYF. The CDR3 DNA reads TGTGCCAGCAGTTTTTACAGGGGGACCGGCCACTACGAGCAGTACTTC.